The 12 T cell receptor beta chains reported below all come from one sample, sequenced in a study of spatial heterogeneity in lung cancer. TCRdb independently ran MiXCR on the 5' RACE reads; one entry per CDR3 protein. The sample yields some 28,000 distinct CDR3 sequences, 8.4% seen once. As for time point: sample taken at primary tumor resection. The sequenced material consisted of unsorted whole RNA from tumor, nontumor lung or frozen PBMC. The sample consisted of PBMCs, taken at surgery. These receptors were taken from a female donor with early-stage non-small cell lung cancer.

Many counts were recorded for this clonotype. The V call is TRBV5-1, the J call TRBJ1-2; TRBD1 matches at 12 bases. The CDR3 totals 14 residues. Trimming removed 3 bases from V and 7 bases from J; junction bases left unmatched: 4. The V gene's germline CDR1 is SGHRS and CDR2 YFSETQ. The CDR3 reads CASSSGQGASGYTF. The DNA of the CDR3 is TGCGCCAGCAGCTCGGGACAGGGGGCGAGTGGCTACACCTTC.

Comment on this clonotype: Since a much larger clone is just one base distant, this may be a read error. The chain links TRBV15 to TRBJ2-6; tentative D call: TRBD2 (6 bases). Germline V gives CDR1 LNHNV, CDR2 YYDKDF (reference sequence). The CDR3 length is 16 residues. The CDR3 is CATSREGGLGTNVLTF. CDR3 nucleotide sequence: TGTGCCACCAGCAGAGAGGGAGGACTTGGGACCAACGTCCTGACTTTC.

The chain links TRBV5-1 to TRBJ1-1; D is possibly TRBD1 (5 bases). CDR1 is SGHRS, CDR2 YFSETQ, per germline. Trimming cost V 7 bases and J 3 bases, with 19 bases left between them. The CDR3 loop spans 15 amino acids. The DNA for the CDR3 is TGCGCCAGCTCCAGTGGGCCAATGGGGGACACTGAAGCTTTCTTT. Translation gives CASSSGPMGDTEAFF.

The chain links TRBV7-3 to TRBJ2-2; 7 bases line up with TRBD2. The CDR3 runs 15 residues. V trimming: 5 bases; J trimming: 2 bases; junction bases outside the gene matches: 5. In germline, CDR1 is SGHTA, CDR2 FQGTGA. The CDR3: CASSHSGPNTGELFF. The CDR3 DNA is TGTGCCAGCAGCCATAGCGGGCCAAACACCGGGGAGCTGTTTTTT.

This clonotype came up many times. This chain links TRBV20-1 with TRBJ2-3, with 8 bases identical to TRBD2. J lost 0 bases, V lost 2 bases, and 10 bases had no gene match. Germline CDR1 reads DFQATT; CDR2 reads SNEGSKA (reference sequence). The CDR3 sequence is 17 residues long. The CDR3 DNA is TGCAGTGCTAGAATGATTAGCGGGACCGCGAGCACAGATACGCAGTATTTT. It yields the protein CSARMISGTASTDTQYF.

This clonotype was detected many times. This sequence joins TRBV10-2 and TRBJ1-6; unclear D gene. This CDR3 spans 14 amino acids. Trimming took 0 bases from V and 6 from J, leaving 6 bases between them. Germline CDR1 WSHSY, CDR2 SAAADI. In DNA, the CDR3 is TGCGCCAGCAGTGAGTCAAGGCGTAATTCACCCCTCCACTTT. Amino acid sequence: CASSESRRNSPLHF.

In its sample, this clonotype was seen a few times. The V gene is TRBV2, the J gene TRBJ2-1; 7 nucleotides match TRBD2. The germline gives CDR1 SNHLY, CDR2 FYNNEI. This CDR3 comprises 16 residues. V shed 7 bases and J 7 bases; nucleotides not matched to a gene: 16. CDR3: CASTQYSTSSKNEQFF. The CDR3 DNA follows: TGTGCCAGCACCCAATACTCGACTAGCTCTAAGAATGAGCAGTTCTTC.

This clonotype was seen repeatedly, ten times or more. The chain employs TRBV5-4 and TRBJ2-3, with D tentatively TRBD1 or TRBD2 (6 bases each). The CDR3 length is 14 residues. Germline CDR1 reads SGHNT; CDR2 reads YYREEE (reference sequence). V was pared by 2 bases and J by 6 bases, with 13 bases between. In DNA, the CDR3 is TGTGCCAGCAGCTTATGGGGGGCTGGCGATACGCAGTATTTT. This translates into CASSLWGAGDTQYF.

This clonotype occurred many times. The V gene is TRBV20-1, the J gene TRBJ2-3, with TRBD2 matching over 14 bases. V lost 5 bases to trimming and J lost 6 bases; unmatched junction nucleotides: 4. Germline CDR1 DFQATT, CDR2 SNEGSKA (reference sequence). This CDR3 is built from 14 residues. The CDR3 region has the DNA TGCAGTGCTCGCTGGACTAGCGGGAGGGATACGCAGTATTTT. Protein product: CSARWTSGRDTQYF.

This clonotype was seen many times. V gene TRBV28 combines with J gene TRBJ1-5, with a tentative D call TRBD1 (5 bases). Deletions cut 4 bases from V and 6 bases from J, with 10 bases between. The CDR3 spans 13 residues. Germline lookup yields CDR1 MDHEN and CDR2 SYDVKM. The CDR3 loop is CASSWVGGQPQHF. DNA of the CDR3: TGTGCCAGCAGTTGGGTGGGGGGTCAGCCCCAGCATTTT.

This clonotype was found many times. CDR3 region: CASKDGFYNSPLHF. The CDR3 nucleotides are TGTGCCAGCAAGGACGGTTTTTATAATTCACCCCTCCACTTT. This chain joins TRBV25-1 and TRBJ1-6; no firm D call. Trimming cost V 7 bases and J 4 bases, with 11 bases left between them. CDR3 length: 14 residues. Per germline, CDR1 MGHDK and CDR2 SYGVNS.

V and J are TRBV2 and TRBJ2-1, with 11 bases identical to TRBD1. Germline CDR1 SNHLY, CDR2 FYNNEI. The CDR3 spans 15 residues. The trim removed 6 bases at V and 7 bases at J, leaving 8 bases unmatched. Written as DNA, the CDR3 is TGTGCCAGCAGCATGGACAGGGGGCGCCGGAATGAGCAGTTCTTC. Its protein is CASSMDRGRRNEQFF.